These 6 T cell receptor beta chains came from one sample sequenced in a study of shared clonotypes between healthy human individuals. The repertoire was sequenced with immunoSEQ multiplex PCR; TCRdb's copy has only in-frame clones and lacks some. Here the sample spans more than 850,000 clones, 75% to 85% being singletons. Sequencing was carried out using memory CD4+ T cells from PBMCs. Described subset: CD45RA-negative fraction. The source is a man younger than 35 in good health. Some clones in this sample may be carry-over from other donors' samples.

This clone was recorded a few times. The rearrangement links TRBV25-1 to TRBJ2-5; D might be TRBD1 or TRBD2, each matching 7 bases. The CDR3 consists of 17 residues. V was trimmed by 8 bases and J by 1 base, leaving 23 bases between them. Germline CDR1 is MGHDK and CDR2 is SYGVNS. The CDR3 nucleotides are TGTGCCAGCTCGGCAACTCGGGGGGAGGGGGCCCAAGAGACCCAGTACTTC. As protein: CASSATRGEGAQETQYF.

CDR3 nucleotides: TGTGCCAGCAGCATGGGGGTGTCAACTAATGAAAAACTGTTTTTT. This encodes CASSMGVSTNEKLFF. This rearrangement joins TRBV5-8 to TRBJ1-4; a weak D match, TRBD1 (5 bases). The V end was cut by 4 bases, the J end by 0 bases, with 10 bases between. Germline CDR1 and CDR2: SGHTS and YDEGEE. There are 15 residues in the CDR3.

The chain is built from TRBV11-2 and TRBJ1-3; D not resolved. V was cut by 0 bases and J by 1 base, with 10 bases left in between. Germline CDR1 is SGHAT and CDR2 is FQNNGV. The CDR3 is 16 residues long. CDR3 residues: CASSLEPWVSGNTIYF. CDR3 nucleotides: TGTGCCAGCAGCTTAGAACCCTGGGTGTCTGGAAACACCATATATTTT.

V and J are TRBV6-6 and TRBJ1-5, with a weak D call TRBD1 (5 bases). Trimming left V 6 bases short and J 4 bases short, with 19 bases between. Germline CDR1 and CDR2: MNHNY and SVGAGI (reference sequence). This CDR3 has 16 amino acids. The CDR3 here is CASRGSGFRGNQPQHF. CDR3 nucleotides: TGTGCCAGCAGAGGATCAGGGTTCCGGGGGAATCAGCCCCAGCATTTT.

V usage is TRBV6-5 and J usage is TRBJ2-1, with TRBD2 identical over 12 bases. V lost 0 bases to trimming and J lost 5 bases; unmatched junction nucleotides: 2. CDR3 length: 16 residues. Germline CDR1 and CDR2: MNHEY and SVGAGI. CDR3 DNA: TGTGCCAGCAGTTACTCCCTAGCGGGAGGGGACAATGAGCAGTTCTTC. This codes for CASSYSLAGGDNEQFF.

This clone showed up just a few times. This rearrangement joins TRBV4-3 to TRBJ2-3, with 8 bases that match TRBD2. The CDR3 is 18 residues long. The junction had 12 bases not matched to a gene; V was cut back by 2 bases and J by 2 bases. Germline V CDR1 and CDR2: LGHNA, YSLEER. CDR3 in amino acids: CASSQSAPAGGITDTQYF. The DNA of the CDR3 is TGCGCCAGCAGCCAAAGTGCCCCTGCGGGAGGTATCACAGATACGCAGTATTTT.